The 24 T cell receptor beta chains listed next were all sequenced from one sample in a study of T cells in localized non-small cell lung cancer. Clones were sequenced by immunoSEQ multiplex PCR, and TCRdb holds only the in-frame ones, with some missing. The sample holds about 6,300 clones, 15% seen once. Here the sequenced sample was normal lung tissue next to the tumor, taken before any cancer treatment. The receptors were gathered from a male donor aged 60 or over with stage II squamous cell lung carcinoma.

The CDR3 DNA sequence: TGTGCCAGTAACCGGAAGGGGGAAACAGATACGCAGTATTTT. This gives the protein CASNRKGETDTQYF. The rearrangement joins TRBV19 to TRBJ2-3; perhaps TRBD1 as D (6 bases). Between the trimmed V and J ends, which lost 7 bases and 3 bases, there was a span of 14 bases. Germline V gene lookup returns CDR1 LNHDA and CDR2 SQIVND (reference sequence). The CDR3 runs to 14 residues.

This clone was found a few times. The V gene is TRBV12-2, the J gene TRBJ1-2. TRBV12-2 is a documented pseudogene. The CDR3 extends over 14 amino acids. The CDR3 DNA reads TGTGCTGGCCCGGGGATGGATCAATTCTATGGCTACACCTTC. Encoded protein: CAGPGMDQFYGYTF.

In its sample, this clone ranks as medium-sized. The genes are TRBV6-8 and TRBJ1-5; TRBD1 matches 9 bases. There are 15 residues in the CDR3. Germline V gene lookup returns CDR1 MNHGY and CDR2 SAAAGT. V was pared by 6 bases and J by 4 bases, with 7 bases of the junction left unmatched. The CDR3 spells CASSPGQGYNQPQHF. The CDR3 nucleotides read TGTGCCAGCAGCCCGGGACAGGGCTATAATCAGCCCCAGCATTTT.

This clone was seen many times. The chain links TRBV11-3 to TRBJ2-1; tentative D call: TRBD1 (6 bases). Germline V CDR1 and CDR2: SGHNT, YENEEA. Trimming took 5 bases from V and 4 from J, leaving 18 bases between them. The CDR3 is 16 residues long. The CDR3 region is CASSPQPGQLYNEQFF. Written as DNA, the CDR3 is TGTGCCAGCAGCCCCCAACCGGGACAATTATACAATGAGCAGTTCTTC.

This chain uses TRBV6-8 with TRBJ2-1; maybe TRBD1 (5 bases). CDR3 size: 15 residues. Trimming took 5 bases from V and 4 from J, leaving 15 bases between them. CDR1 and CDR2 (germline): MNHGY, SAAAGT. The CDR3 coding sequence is TGTGCCAGCAGTGAGGAGAAAGGGGTTTACAATGAGCAGTTCTTC. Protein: CASSEEKGVYNEQFF.

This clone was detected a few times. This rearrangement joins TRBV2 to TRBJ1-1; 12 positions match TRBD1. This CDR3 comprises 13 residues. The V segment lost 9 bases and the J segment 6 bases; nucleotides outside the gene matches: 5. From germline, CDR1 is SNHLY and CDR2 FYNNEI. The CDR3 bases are TGTGCCAGGGGACAGGGGGCTTTCGCTGAAGCTTTCTTT. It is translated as CARGQGAFAEAFF.

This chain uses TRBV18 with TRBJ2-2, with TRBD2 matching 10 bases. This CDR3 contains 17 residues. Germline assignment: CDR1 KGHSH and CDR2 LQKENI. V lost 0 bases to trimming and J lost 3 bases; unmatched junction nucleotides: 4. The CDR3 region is CASSPPGAGGDTGELFF. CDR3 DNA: TGTGCCAGCTCACCACCCGGAGCGGGAGGGGACACCGGGGAGCTGTTTTTT.

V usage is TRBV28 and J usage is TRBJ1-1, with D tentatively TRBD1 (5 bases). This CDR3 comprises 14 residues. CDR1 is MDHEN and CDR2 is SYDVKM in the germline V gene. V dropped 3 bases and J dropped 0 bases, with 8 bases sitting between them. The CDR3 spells CASSFSGMNTEAFF. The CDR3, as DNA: TGTGCCAGCAGTTTTTCAGGGATGAACACTGAAGCTTTCTTT.

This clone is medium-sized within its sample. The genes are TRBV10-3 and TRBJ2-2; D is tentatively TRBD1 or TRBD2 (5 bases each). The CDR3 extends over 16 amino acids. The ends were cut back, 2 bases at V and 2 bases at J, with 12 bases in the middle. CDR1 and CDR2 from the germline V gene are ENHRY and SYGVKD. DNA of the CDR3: TGTGCCATCAGTGAGGCGGGCGGACAAAACACCGGGGAGCTGTTTTTT. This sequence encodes CAISEAGGQNTGELFF.

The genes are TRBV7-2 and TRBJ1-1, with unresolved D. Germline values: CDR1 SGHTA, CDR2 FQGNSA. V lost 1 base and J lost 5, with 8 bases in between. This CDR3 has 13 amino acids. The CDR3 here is CASSLVRQTEAFF. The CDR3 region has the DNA TGTGCCAGCAGCTTAGTTAGGCAGACTGAAGCTTTCTTT.

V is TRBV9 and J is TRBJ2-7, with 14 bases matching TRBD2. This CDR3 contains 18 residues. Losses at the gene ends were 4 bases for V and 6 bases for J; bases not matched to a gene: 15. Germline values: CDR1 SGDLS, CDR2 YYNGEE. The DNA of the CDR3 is TGTGCCAGCAGCTCCCAGCCGGGACTAGCGGGAGTCGTAAGCGAGCAGTACTTC. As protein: CASSSQPGLAGVVSEQYF.

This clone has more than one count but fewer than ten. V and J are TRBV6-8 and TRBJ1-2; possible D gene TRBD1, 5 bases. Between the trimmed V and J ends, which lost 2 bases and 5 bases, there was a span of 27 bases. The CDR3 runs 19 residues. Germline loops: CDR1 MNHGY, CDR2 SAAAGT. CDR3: CASSYEFIVGQGETYGYTF. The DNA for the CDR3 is TGTGCCAGCAGTTACGAATTCATAGTCGGACAAGGGGAAACGTATGGCTACACCTTC.

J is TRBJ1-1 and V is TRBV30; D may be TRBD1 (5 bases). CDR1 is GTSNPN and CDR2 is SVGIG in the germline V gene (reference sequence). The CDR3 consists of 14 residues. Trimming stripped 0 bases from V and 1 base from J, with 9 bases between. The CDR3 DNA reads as TGTGCCTGGAGTGTACTAACAGGGAACACTGAAGCTTTCTTT. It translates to CAWSVLTGNTEAFF.

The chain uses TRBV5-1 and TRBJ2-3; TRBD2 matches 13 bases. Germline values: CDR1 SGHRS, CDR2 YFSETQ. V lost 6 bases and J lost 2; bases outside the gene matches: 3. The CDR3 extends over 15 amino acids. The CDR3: CASKGLAGLTDTQYF. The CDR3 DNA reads TGCGCCAGCAAGGGACTAGCGGGACTCACAGATACGCAGTATTTT.

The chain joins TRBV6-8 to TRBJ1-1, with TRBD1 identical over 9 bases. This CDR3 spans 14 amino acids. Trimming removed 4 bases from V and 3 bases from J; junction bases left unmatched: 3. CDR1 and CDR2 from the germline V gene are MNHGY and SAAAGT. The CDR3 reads CASSSGQGYTEAFF. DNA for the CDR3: TGTGCCAGCAGTTCGGGACAGGGCTACACTGAAGCTTTCTTT.

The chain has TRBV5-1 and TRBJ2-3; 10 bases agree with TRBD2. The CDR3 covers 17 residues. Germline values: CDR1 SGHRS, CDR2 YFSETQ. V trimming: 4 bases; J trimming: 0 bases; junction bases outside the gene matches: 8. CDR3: CASSPAVAGGSTDTQYF. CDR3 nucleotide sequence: TGCGCCAGCAGCCCGGCGGTAGCGGGGGGTAGCACAGATACGCAGTATTTT.

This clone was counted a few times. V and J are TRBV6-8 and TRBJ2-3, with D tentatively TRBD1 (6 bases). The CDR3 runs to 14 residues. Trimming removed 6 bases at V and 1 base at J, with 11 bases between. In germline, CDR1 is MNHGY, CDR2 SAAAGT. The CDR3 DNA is TGTGCCAGCAGCGACCGGACAGGCACAGATACGCAGTATTTT. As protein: CASSDRTGTDTQYF.

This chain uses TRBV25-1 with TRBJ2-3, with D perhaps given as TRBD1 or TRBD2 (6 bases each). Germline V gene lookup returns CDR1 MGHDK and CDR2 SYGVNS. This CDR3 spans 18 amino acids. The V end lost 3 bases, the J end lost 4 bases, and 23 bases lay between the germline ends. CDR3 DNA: TGTGCCAGCAGTGATTCCCCCCCGGGGGCTTTATCTTCAGATACGCAGTATTTT. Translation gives CASSDSPPGALSSDTQYF.

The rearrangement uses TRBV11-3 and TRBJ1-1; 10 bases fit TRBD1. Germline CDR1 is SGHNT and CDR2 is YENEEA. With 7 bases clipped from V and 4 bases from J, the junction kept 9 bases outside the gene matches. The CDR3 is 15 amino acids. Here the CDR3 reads CASNSGTGAFTEAFF. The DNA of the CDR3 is TGTGCCAGCAATTCCGGGACAGGGGCTTTCACTGAAGCTTTCTTT.

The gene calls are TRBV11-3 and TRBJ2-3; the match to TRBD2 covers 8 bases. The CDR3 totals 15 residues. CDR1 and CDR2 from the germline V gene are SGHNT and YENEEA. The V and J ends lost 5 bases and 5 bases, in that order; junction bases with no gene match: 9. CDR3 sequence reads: CASSQPNSGKDTQYF. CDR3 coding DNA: TGTGCCAGCAGCCAGCCGAATAGCGGGAAAGATACGCAGTATTTT.

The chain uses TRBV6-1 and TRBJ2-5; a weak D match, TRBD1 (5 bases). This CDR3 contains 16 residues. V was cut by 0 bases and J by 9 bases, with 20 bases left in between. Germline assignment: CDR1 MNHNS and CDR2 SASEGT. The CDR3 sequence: CASSEAVRLSVGAQYF. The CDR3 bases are TGTGCCAGCAGTGAAGCCGTTAGGTTGTCAGTAGGGGCCCAGTACTTC.

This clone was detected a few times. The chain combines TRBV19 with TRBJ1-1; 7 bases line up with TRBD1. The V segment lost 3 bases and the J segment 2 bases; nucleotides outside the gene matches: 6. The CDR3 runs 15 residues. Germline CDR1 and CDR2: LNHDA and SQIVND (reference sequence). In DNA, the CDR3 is TGTGCCAGTAGTATCCCAACAGGGGCCAACACTGAAGCTTTCTTT. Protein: CASSIPTGANTEAFF.

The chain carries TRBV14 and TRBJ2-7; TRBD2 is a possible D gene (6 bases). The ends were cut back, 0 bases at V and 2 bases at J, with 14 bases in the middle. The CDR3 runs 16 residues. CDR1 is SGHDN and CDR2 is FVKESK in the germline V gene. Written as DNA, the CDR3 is TGTGCCAGCAGCCAAGATGCGGCGGCGGGGACCTACGAGCAGTACTTC. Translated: CASSQDAAAGTYEQYF. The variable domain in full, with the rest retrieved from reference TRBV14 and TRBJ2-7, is EAGVTQFPSHSVIEKGQTVTLRCDPISGHDNLYWYRRVMGKEIKFLLHFVKESKQDESGMPNNRFLAERTGGTYSTLKVQPAELEDSGVYFCASSQDAAAGTYEQYFGPGTRLTVT.

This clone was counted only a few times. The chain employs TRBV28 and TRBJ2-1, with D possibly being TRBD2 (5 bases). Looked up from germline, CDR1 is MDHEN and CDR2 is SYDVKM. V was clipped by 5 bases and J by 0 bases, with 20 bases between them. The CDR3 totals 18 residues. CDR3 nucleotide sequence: TGTGCCAGCAGTCCCCAGACTCCGGGCGGGCCCTCCTACAATGAGCAGTTCTTC. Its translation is CASSPQTPGGPSYNEQFF.